Sequencing of this TCR beta chain was carried out in a study of blood T cells in healthy people across ages. Background on the study: With template switching, about one barcoded beta molecule was captured per two T cells.

V was clipped by 7 bases and J by 4 bases; unmatched bases: 5. CDR3 length equals 15 residues. Looked up from germline, CDR1 is MNHEY and CDR2 is SMNVEV (reference sequence). PCR was performed a second time for about 7 to 12 cycles using a sample-barcoded 5' primer and a J-beta primer mix. Via MiXCR, TCRdb re-called the 5' RACE reads, giving one row per CDR3 protein. The sample contains 1.5 million to 2 million distinct CDR3 sequences, about 31% of which appear only once. Caucasian individuals from Russia who were healthy and aged 6 to 90 acted as donors. Every donor provided around 10 milliliters of peripheral blood. Per-sample yields of isolated PBMCs were at least 6.5 million. This clonotype was observed a handful of times.

This clonotype was sampled from a woman in her 30s in good health. The chain employs TRBV27 and TRBJ2-1; TRBD2 aligns across 12 bases. The sample consisted of blood. The CDR3, as DNA: TGTGCCAGCACCTCCCTAGCGGGAGGGTACAATGAGCAGTTCTTC. As protein: CASTSLAGGYNEQFF.